Listed here are 9 T cell receptor beta chains from one sample, sequenced in a study of molecular identifiers for immune sequencing clone quantification. TCRdb reanalysed the PCR reads using MiXCR and keeps one entry per CDR3 protein. The sample consists of 100,000 or so distinct CDR3 sequences, roughly 34% of them appearing once. The specimen was naive CD8+ T cells from blood, with Jurkat cell RNA spiked in. Subset here: FACS-sorted CD8+CD4-CCR7+CD45RA+ naive T cells. The receptors shown here come from a human donor in good health. Some libraries in this study had Jurkat cell RNA spiked in.

This clonotype came up once. This may come from a read error, since a much larger clone is one base off. The chain employs TRBV4-2 and TRBJ1-1; maybe TRBD1 (6 bases). The length of the CDR3 is 14 residues. CDR1 is LGHNA and CDR2 is YNFKEQ in the germline V gene. The CDR3 sequence is CASSQTGGNTEASF. CDR3 sequence (DNA): TGTGCCAGCAGCCAAACTGGGGGCAACACTGAAGCTTCCTTT.

The chain joins TRBV4-2 to TRBJ2-5; D is perhaps TRBD2 (6 bases). This CDR3 has 15 residues. The V gene lost 0 bases and the J gene lost 2 bases, with 10 bases spanning the gap. Germline loops: CDR1 LGHNA, CDR2 YNFKEQ. The CDR3 region is CASSQDGGAQETQYF. The CDR3 DNA sequence: TGTGCCAGCAGCCAAGATGGCGGGGCTCAAGAGACCCAGTACTTC.

This clonotype was counted ten times or more. CDR3 coding DNA: TGTGCCAGCAGTTACGGGGGTACAGATACGCAGTATTTT. It translates to CASSYGGTDTQYF. This rearrangement joins TRBV6-5 to TRBJ2-3, with D possibly called TRBD1 or TRBD2 (5 bases each). This CDR3 contains 13 residues. The germline gives CDR1 MNHEY, CDR2 SVGAGI. V lost 2 bases to trimming and J lost 3 bases, with 6 bases between them.

V and J are TRBV18 and TRBJ2-5; 11 bases agree with TRBD1. Germline trimming cut 3 bases from V and 2 bases from J; bases unmatched to any gene: 8. The length of the CDR3 is 17 residues. Germline V gene data show CDR1 as KGHSH and CDR2 as LQKENI. The CDR3: CASSPKRTGGTQETQYF. In DNA form, the CDR3 reads TGTGCCAGCTCACCGAAGAGGACAGGGGGCACACAAGAGACCCAGTACTTC.

This clonotype showed up many times. The chain recombines TRBV4-1 with TRBJ2-3; unclear D gene. The CDR3 totals 13 residues. The germline V gene has CDR1 MGHRA and CDR2 YSYEKL. Deletions cut 5 bases from V and 10 bases from J, with 16 bases between. CDR3 coding DNA: TGCGCCAGCAGCAAAGCTCAGGTCTCCGCGCAGTATTTT. Protein sequence: CASSKAQVSAQYF.

With respect to this clonotype: Just one base apart from a much larger clone, this may be a read error. This chain links TRBV4-2 with TRBJ1-3; the D is unclear. The CDR3 extends over 15 amino acids. CDR1 and CDR2 (germline): LGHNA, YNFKEQ. V shed 1 base and J shed 0 bases, with 7 bases lying between them. CDR3 protein: CASSQAWTSGNTIYF. DNA of the CDR3: TGTGCCAGCAGCCAAGCCTGGACCTCTGGAAACACCATATATTTT.

Remarks on this clonotype: This may be a read error, as it is one base from a much larger clone. This sequence joins TRBV4-3 and TRBJ2-7, with 8 nucleotides matching TRBD2. The germline V gene encodes CDR1 LGHNA and CDR2 YSLEER. The CDR3 has 15 residues. Unmatched junction bases numbered 6, after V lost 0 bases and J lost 5 bases. The CDR3 region has the DNA TGCGCCAGCAGCCAAGATAGACCTAGCGGGCACGAGCAGTACTTC. Translating it yields CASSQDRPSGHEQYF.

This clonotype occurred a few times. CDR3 DNA sequence: TGTGCCAGCAGCTTACCAGGAAGGCCTCCCGCTGAGCAGTTCTTC. Translation: CASSLPGRPPAEQFF. The V gene is TRBV11-2, the J gene TRBJ2-1; D gene uncertain. The CDR3 length is 15 residues. Looked up from germline, CDR1 is SGHAT and CDR2 is FQNNGV. Trimming removed 2 bases from V and 9 bases from J, with 17 bases in between.

This clonotype was picked up a small number of times. The V call is TRBV6-1, the J call TRBJ1-6, with D possibly matching TRBD1 (5 bases). Germline V lookup: CDR1 MNHNS, CDR2 SASEGT. V lost 7 bases and J lost 8, with 15 bases in between. The CDR3 is 14 amino acids. CDR3 amino acids: CASIFRDRYSPLHF. DNA for the CDR3: TGTGCCAGCATCTTCCGGGACCGTTATTCACCCCTCCACTTT.